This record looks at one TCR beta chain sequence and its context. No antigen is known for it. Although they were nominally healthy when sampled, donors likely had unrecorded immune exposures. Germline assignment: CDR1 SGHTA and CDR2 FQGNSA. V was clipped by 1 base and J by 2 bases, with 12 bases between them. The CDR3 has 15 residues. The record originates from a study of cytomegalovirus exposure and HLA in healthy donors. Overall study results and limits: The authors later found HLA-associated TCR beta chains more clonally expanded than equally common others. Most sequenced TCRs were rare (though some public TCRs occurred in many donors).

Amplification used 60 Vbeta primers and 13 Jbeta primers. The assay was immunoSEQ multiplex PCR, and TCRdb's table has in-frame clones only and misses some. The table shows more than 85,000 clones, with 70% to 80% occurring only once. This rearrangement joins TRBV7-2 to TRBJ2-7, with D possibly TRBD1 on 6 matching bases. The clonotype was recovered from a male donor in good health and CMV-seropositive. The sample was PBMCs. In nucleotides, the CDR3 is TGTGCCAGCAGCTTAGTCGGGACAAGTACCTACGAGCAGTACTTC. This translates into CASSLVGTSTYEQYF.